This T cell receptor beta chain originates from a study of blood T cell repertoires in COVID-19. Study at large: Acute and convalescent COVID-19 specimens originated in the United States, Italy and Spain. T cells, B-cell-depleted T cells, or PBMCs provided the cDNA or gDNA that served as material.

Authors' analysis steps: Amplifying reference gene primers gave estimates of nucleated cell counts. Generated by immunoSEQ multiplex PCR, the TCRdb table keeps only in-frame clones and is missing some. V, J and clone size are taken as reported in that table, and D and trimming were inferred from the DNA itself. Of around 140,000 clones listed, 70% to 90% are singletons. The table lists this clone with a count of one. This sequence was found in an older man with acute or convalescent COVID-19. The sequenced sample was peripheral blood.

The CDR3 coding sequence is TGTGCCAGCAGTAGGGCAGGGGCGCCGAACACTGAAGCTTTCTTT. Translating it yields CASSRAGAPNTEAFF. This sequence joins TRBV25-1 and TRBJ1-1; possibly TRBD1 for D (6 bases). This CDR3 comprises 15 residues. CDR1 and CDR2 from the germline V gene are MGHDK and SYGVNS. The V gene lost 5 bases and the J gene lost 1 base, with 14 bases spanning the gap.